The 21 T cell receptor beta chains listed next were all sequenced from one sample in a study of blood T cell repertoires in COVID-19. Here immunoSEQ multiplex PCR was the method, and the copy in TCRdb shows in-frame clones only, minus some. This table has about 480,000 clones, about 88% appearing once. Input material: PBMCs or T cells enriched from blood (not recorded which). The receptors were sampled from a woman aged 60-75 years who had recovered from COVID-19.

The chain is built from TRBV4-1 and TRBJ2-4, with D perhaps TRBD1 (6 bases). The CDR3 is 14 amino acids. Germline V lookup: CDR1 MGHRA, CDR2 YSYEKL. The V end was cut by 3 bases, the J end by 1 base, with 7 bases between. The CDR3 coding sequence is TGCGCCAGCAGCCATCAGGGGGCCAAAAACATTCAGTACTTC. This encodes CASSHQGAKNIQYF.

The chain has TRBV5-4 and TRBJ2-6; D gene ambiguous. CDR3 size: 13 residues. Per germline, CDR1 SGHNT and CDR2 YYREEE (reference sequence). V was pared by 0 bases and J by 4 bases, with 2 bases between. CDR3 sequence (DNA): TGTGCCAGCAGCTTGGTAGGGGCCAACGTCCTGACTTTC. Its translation: CASSLVGANVLTF.

CDR3 in amino acids: CASSPGTGFPEAFF. The CDR3 DNA reads TGTGCCAGCTCACCTGGGACAGGTTTCCCTGAAGCTTTCTTT. The gene calls are TRBV18 and TRBJ1-1; TRBD1 agrees at 8 bases. J gave up 6 bases and V 3 bases, and 6 bases lay outside the gene matches. The CDR3 length is 14 residues. Germline V gives CDR1 KGHSH, CDR2 LQKENI.

This rearrangement joins TRBV7-9 to TRBJ1-1, with a tentative D call TRBD1 (6 bases). This CDR3 is 16 amino acids long. Germline V lookup: CDR1 SEHNR, CDR2 FQNEAQ (reference sequence). The V end was cut by 5 bases, the J end by 1 base, with 17 bases between. DNA of the CDR3: TGTGCCAGCAGCCGCCGACTTCGACAGGCGAACACTGAAGCTTTCTTT. Its protein is CASSRRLRQANTEAFF.

The chain employs TRBV5-1 and TRBJ2-1; 7 positions match TRBD1. CDR1 and CDR2 from the germline V gene are SGHRS and YFSETQ. The CDR3 is 14 residues long. The trim removed 5 bases at V and 7 bases at J, leaving 9 bases unmatched. In DNA form, the CDR3 reads TGCGCCAGCAGGCCGAGACAGGGTCAAAATGAGCAGTTCTTC. Translation: CASRPRQGQNEQFF.

This chain connects TRBV27 to TRBJ1-1; 8 positions match TRBD1. The CDR3 contains 15 residues. V shed 1 base, J shed 4 bases, and the junction held 5 bases outside the gene matches. Per the germline V gene, CDR1 is MNHEY and CDR2 is SMNVEV (reference sequence). CDR3: CASSLWGRGLTEAFF. In nucleotides, the CDR3 is TGTGCCAGCAGTTTATGGGGCAGGGGGCTCACTGAAGCTTTCTTT.

The V call is TRBV5-6, the J call TRBJ2-5, with 8 positions matching TRBD2. Germline values: CDR1 SGHDT, CDR2 YYEEEE. The CDR3 is 16 amino acids. Trimming removed 4 bases from V and 5 bases from J; junction bases left unmatched: 13. This chain's CDR3 is CASSHYRGGLQETQYF. In nucleotides, the CDR3 is TGTGCCAGCAGCCACTACCGGGGGGGCCTCCAGGAGACCCAGTACTTC.

The J gene is TRBJ1-1, the V gene TRBV5-1, with 7 bases that match TRBD1. The germline V gene encodes CDR1 SGHRS and CDR2 YFSETQ. The CDR3 contains 14 residues. V was pared by 5 bases and J by 0 bases, with 4 bases of the junction left unmatched. The CDR3 protein is CASREDRLNTEAFF. The CDR3 nucleotides read TGCGCCAGCAGGGAGGACAGGTTGAACACTGAAGCTTTCTTT.

This rearrangement joins TRBV25-1 to TRBJ1-3; D remains ambiguous. This CDR3 is built from 12 residues. The V end was cut by 6 bases, the J end by 0 bases, with 3 bases between. Germline V gene sequence: CDR1 MGHDK, CDR2 SYGVNS. The CDR3 DNA sequence: TGTGCCAGCAGGAGCTCTGGAAACACCATATATTTT. Translating it yields CASRSSGNTIYF. The variable domain in full, completed from reference TRBV25-1 and TRBJ1-3, reads EADIYQTPRYLVIGTGKKITLECSQTMGHDKMYWYQQDPGMELHLIHYSYGVNSTEKGDLSSESTVSRIRTEHFPLTLESARPSHTSQYLCASRSSGNTIYFGEGSWLTVV.

V usage is TRBV25-1 and J usage is TRBJ2-7; D call uncertain. The CDR3 sequence is 13 residues long. CDR1 MGHDK and CDR2 SYGVNS come from the germline V gene. Trimming removed 8 bases at V and 7 bases at J, with 18 bases between. The CDR3 nucleotides are TGTGCCAGCCGTAGACGGGTGCGGAGAGAGCAGTACGTC. It encodes CASRRRVRREQYV.

The V and J genes are TRBV6-1 and TRBJ2-7, with 10 bases matching TRBD1. The J segment lost 4 bases and the V segment lost 2 bases, leaving 8 bases of the junction unmatched. This CDR3 spans 16 amino acids. Germline V lookup: CDR1 MNHNS, CDR2 SASEGT. Here the CDR3 reads CASSERVGDRGYEQYV. As DNA, the CDR3 is TGTGCCAGCAGTGAAAGGGTTGGGGACAGGGGTTACGAGCAGTACGTC.

The rearrangement links TRBV7-9 to TRBJ1-2; D is unclear. Germline V gives CDR1 SEHNR, CDR2 FQNEAQ (reference sequence). This CDR3 comprises 14 residues. Trimming stripped 5 bases from V and 12 bases from J, with 22 bases between. The CDR3 DNA sequence: TGTGCCAGCAGCCAAGCGACTCTTTTAAGCAATAACACCTTC. This codes for CASSQATLLSNNTF.

This chain links TRBV5-1 with TRBJ2-7; 9 positions match TRBD1. The CDR3 length is 14 residues. CDR1 and CDR2 (germline): SGHRS, YFSETQ. Trimming cost V 3 bases and J 6 bases; bases outside gene matches: 7. The CDR3 DNA is TGCGCCAGCAGCTGGCCGGGACAGGGAAGCGAGCAGTACTTC. The encoded protein is CASSWPGQGSEQYF.

The rearrangement links TRBV29-1 to TRBJ1-2, with D tentatively TRBD1 (5 bases). Trimming shortened V by 3 bases and J by 8 bases, and 13 bases separated the two germline ends. CDR3 length: 12 residues. Per the germline V gene, CDR1 is SQVTM and CDR2 is ANQGSEA. The CDR3 bases are TGCAGCGTTGAGACAGCCGTTCACGGCTACACCTTC. Translating it yields CSVETAVHGYTF.

The chain employs TRBV24-1 and TRBJ1-2, with D unclear. The CDR3 is made up of 12 amino acids. V was pared by 3 bases and J by 8 bases, with 9 bases between. CDR1 and CDR2 (germline): KGHDR, SFDVKD. The CDR3 bases are TGTGCCACCAGTGATCCCCCACGGGGCTACACCTTC. Residues: CATSDPPRGYTF.

The V and J genes are TRBV2 and TRBJ1-4, with D uncertain. Germline-derived CDR1 and CDR2 are SNHLY and FYNNEI. V was pared by 8 bases and J by 5 bases, with 6 bases between. This CDR3 is built from 11 residues. CDR3 region: CASELNEKLFF. The CDR3 DNA reads as TGTGCCAGCGAGCTCAATGAAAAACTGTTTTTT.

This clone was recorded a few times. The V and J genes are TRBV7-9 and TRBJ1-1; no definite D call. Germline loops: CDR1 SEHNR, CDR2 FQNEAQ (reference sequence). V was trimmed by 2 bases and J by 1 base, leaving 11 bases between them. This CDR3 is built from 15 residues. CDR3 loop: CASSLIGPGNTEAFF. CDR3 nucleotides: TGTGCCAGCAGCTTAATAGGCCCGGGGAACACTGAAGCTTTCTTT.

This chain connects TRBV21-1 to TRBJ1-2. TRBV21-1 is flagged as a pseudogene. The CDR3 length is 14 residues. This CDR3 is CASSKSDRRTLITF. The DNA of the CDR3 is TGTGCCAGCAGCAAATCTGATCGGAGGACCCTGATAACGTTC.

The rearrangement joins TRBV9 to TRBJ2-3, with 12 nucleotides matching TRBD2. CDR3 length: 17 amino acids. V was pared by 3 bases and J by 2 bases, with 7 bases of the junction left unmatched. Per the germline V gene, CDR1 is SGDLS and CDR2 is YYNGEE. CDR3 in DNA: TGTGCCAGCAGCGGGCTCGGGACTAGCGGGTTCACAGATACGCAGTATTTT. It translates to CASSGLGTSGFTDTQYF.

The gene calls are TRBV10-3 and TRBJ1-5; 11 bases map to TRBD1. After removal of 7 bases from V and 4 bases from J, the junction contained 6 bases not matched to a gene. The CDR3 extends over 15 amino acids. The germline V gene encodes CDR1 ENHRY and CDR2 SYGVKD. The CDR3 loop reads CAIKGTGGSNQPQHF. The CDR3 nucleotides are TGTGCCATCAAGGGGACAGGGGGGAGTAATCAGCCCCAGCATTTT.

The chain joins TRBV19 to TRBJ2-2; perhaps TRBD2 as D (6 bases). The CDR3 is 18 residues long. Germline CDR1 is LNHDA and CDR2 is SQIVND (reference sequence). V gave up 0 bases and J gave up 0 bases, with 14 bases separating them. CDR3 loop: CASSIDRSGTSNTGELFF. The CDR3 DNA reads as TGTGCCAGTAGTATAGATCGGTCCGGGACTTCGAACACCGGGGAGCTGTTTTTT.